This T cell receptor (beta chain) appears in the sequencing data of a study of T cells in Graves' hyperthyroidism and ophthalmopathy. This clonotype was detected only a few times. Its antigen is unidentified. The germline V and J ends were trimmed by 5 bases and 0 bases, with 14 bases remaining between them. The V gene's germline CDR1 is MNHEY and CDR2 SMNVEV (reference sequence). CDR3 length equals 17 residues. The CDR3 regions of TCR beta were amplified from RNA transcripts. HTBI primers were employed in a first-round RT-PCR of the TCR CDR3. One entry per CDR3 protein results from TCRdb running MiXCR on the multiplex PCR reads. The profile shows around 280,000 distinct CDR3 sequences, about an eighth of them singletons. Study-wide points: Model output signaled ophthalmopathy a median roughly 6 months ahead of onset.

The patients, who ranged from 18 to 65 in age, presented with newly diagnosed hyperthyroidism lasting under 2 months. Exclusion criteria comprised uncontrolled infection, other autoimmune disease, pregnancy or lactation. Each diagnosis drew on symptoms, thyroxine, TRAb, thyroid ultrasound and orbital computed tomography findings. Specimen: blood. The sequence was collected from a woman aged 30 to 39 with Graves' hyperthyroidism that later progressed to Graves' ophthalmopathy. This rearrangement joins TRBV27 to TRBJ2-6; D gene unclear. The CDR3 DNA is TGTGCCAGCAGTCCTTTTTGGAGTCCCTCTGGGGCCAACGTCCTGACTTTC. Amino acid sequence: CASSPFWSPSGANVLTF.